Each of the 30 T cell receptor beta chains below was sequenced from the same sample in a study of blood T cell repertoires in COVID-19. Assay: immunoSEQ multiplex PCR; the TCRdb copy retains only in-frame clones and omits some. Here the sample spans more than 150,000 clones, around 80% being singletons. Sample: peripheral blood. Every receptor here comes from a human donor in a cohort sampled during active COVID-19.

The chain couples TRBV7-3 to TRBJ1-1, with 7 bases aligning to TRBD1. With 2 bases clipped from V and 8 bases from J, the junction kept 11 bases outside the gene matches. There are 15 residues in the CDR3. Looked up from germline, CDR1 is SGHTA and CDR2 is FQGTGA. The CDR3 region has the DNA TGTGCCAGCAGCTTAGATCCGGGACAGCAGACCGAAGCTTTCTTT. As protein: CASSLDPGQQTEAFF.

V gene TRBV2 combines with J gene TRBJ1-3; a possible D gene is TRBD1 (5 bases). CDR1 is SNHLY, CDR2 FYNNEI, per germline. V was clipped by 8 bases and J by 0 bases, with 11 bases between them. The CDR3 totals 14 residues. CDR3 nucleotides: TGTGCCAGCCAGGGCGGTAGCTCTGGAAACACCATATATTTT. Encoded protein: CASQGGSSGNTIYF.

The chain has TRBV7-9 and TRBJ2-7; 8 bases fit TRBD1. V was pared by 5 bases and J by 6 bases, with 6 bases of the junction left unmatched. Germline CDR1 reads SEHNR; CDR2 reads FQNEAQ (reference sequence). The CDR3 loop spans 13 amino acids. The CDR3 coding sequence is TGTGCCAGCAGCACGGACAGGGCGGGCGAGCAGTACTTC. Amino acid sequence: CASSTDRAGEQYF.

A few counts support this clone. CDR3 sequence: CASARELIKINQPQHF. The CDR3 region has the DNA TGTGCCAGTGCGAGGGAGTTAATAAAAATCAATCAGCCCCAGCATTTT. This chain links TRBV19 with TRBJ1-5; D remains unclear. The V end lost 8 bases, the J end lost 3 bases, and 20 bases lay between the germline ends. This CDR3 contains 16 residues. Germline V gene data show CDR1 as LNHDA and CDR2 as SQIVND (reference sequence).

V and J are TRBV9 and TRBJ1-2; TRBD1 matches at 8 bases. The CDR3 spans 13 residues. V shed 7 bases and J 6 bases; nucleotides not matched to a gene: 8. Germline V gives CDR1 SGDLS, CDR2 YYNGEE. CDR3 coding DNA: TGTGCCAGCGGCAGGGGGCGACGCGATGGCTACACCTTC. This gives the protein CASGRGRRDGYTF. Looking up the rest from reference TRBV9 and TRBJ1-2 gives the full variable domain: DSGVTQTPKHLITATGQRVTLRCSPRSGDLSVYWYQQSLDQGLQFLIQYYNGEERAKGNILERFSAQQFPDLHSELNLSSLELGDSALYFCASGRGRRDGYTFGSGTRLTVV.

This CDR3 is CASSLRQLNEKLFF. Written as DNA, the CDR3 is TGTGCCAGCAGCTTGCGACAGCTTAATGAAAAACTGTTTTTT. This chain connects TRBV5-8 to TRBJ1-4; tentatively, D is TRBD1 (5 bases). Between the trimmed V and J ends, which lost 1 base and 4 bases, there was a span of 8 bases. This CDR3 contains 14 residues. Germline V gives CDR1 SGHTS, CDR2 YDEGEE.

The rearrangement joins TRBV5-4 to TRBJ2-3; the match to TRBD2 covers 8 bases. CDR1 and CDR2 from the germline V gene are SGHNT and YYREEE (reference sequence). CDR3 length: 14 residues. V gave up 4 bases and J gave up 3 bases; unmatched junction bases: 4. CDR3 sequence (DNA): TGTGCCAGCAGCCTCGGGGGGGGGACAGATACGCAGTATTTT. Translated: CASSLGGGTDTQYF.

CDR3 protein: CASRRGGDPRGQFF. In nucleotides, the CDR3 is TGTGCCAGCCGCCGGGGGGGGGACCCCAGGGGGCAGTTCTTC. This sequence joins TRBV14 and TRBJ2-1; 8 bases line up with TRBD2. The ends lost 8 bases at V and 12 bases at J; junction bases unmatched: 15. CDR1 and CDR2 (germline): SGHDN, FVKESK. There are 14 residues in the CDR3.

The gene calls are TRBV4-2 and TRBJ2-7, with 13 positions matching TRBD2. The CDR3 sequence is 16 residues long. Germline values: CDR1 LGHNA, CDR2 YNFKEQ. V lost 0 bases to trimming and J lost 6 bases; unmatched junction nucleotides: 5. The CDR3 DNA follows: TGTGCCAGCAGCCAAGAGGAAGGACTAGCGGGGGTCGAGCAGTACTTC. Residues: CASSQEEGLAGVEQYF.

This rearrangement joins TRBV5-1 to TRBJ1-1, with D perhaps matching TRBD1 (5 bases). Trimming pared 0 bases from V and 4 bases from J, leaving 13 bases between. CDR1 and CDR2 (germline): SGHRS, YFSETQ. The CDR3 covers 15 residues. In nucleotides, the CDR3 is TGCGCCAGCAGCTTGGAAACCTGGGGGGGCACTGAAGCTTTCTTT. The encoded protein is CASSLETWGGTEAFF.

The chain couples TRBV4-1 to TRBJ2-1; D call uncertain. Germline CDR1 is MGHRA and CDR2 is YSYEKL. V was cut by 3 bases and J by 10 bases, with 13 bases left in between. The length of the CDR3 is 13 residues. This chain's CDR3 is CASSQPLGAEQFF. DNA of the CDR3: TGCGCCAGCAGCCAGCCTTTAGGAGCGGAGCAGTTCTTC.

The V and J genes are TRBV9 and TRBJ1-2; D gene uncertain. V dropped 3 bases and J dropped 7 bases, with 13 bases sitting between them. Germline V gene data show CDR1 as SGDLS and CDR2 as YYNGEE. The CDR3 contains 13 residues. The CDR3 nucleotides read TGTGCCAGCAGCGCCCAACCGAGGAGTGGCTACACCTTC. It translates to CASSAQPRSGYTF.

The V and J genes are TRBV27 and TRBJ2-3; TRBD2 agrees at 10 bases. The V segment lost 6 bases and the J segment 2 bases; nucleotides outside the gene matches: 8. This CDR3 comprises 16 residues. Germline V CDR1 and CDR2: MNHEY, SMNVEV (reference sequence). This chain's CDR3 is CASSPLAGGYTDTQYF. The CDR3 nucleotides read TGTGCCAGCAGCCCCTTAGCGGGAGGATACACAGATACGCAGTATTTT.

The chain employs TRBV5-3 and TRBJ1-2; a weak D match, TRBD1 (5 bases). Being an ORF, TRBV5-3 has a function that is uncertain. V was pared by 2 bases and J by 4 bases, with 21 bases between. This CDR3 comprises 17 residues. The CDR3 reads CARSLGQGGLPLYGYTF. DNA of the CDR3: TGTGCCAGAAGCTTAGGTCAGGGAGGCCTCCCCCTCTATGGCTACACCTTC.

V gene TRBV27 combines with J gene TRBJ1-1; 7 positions match TRBD1. The junction had 3 bases not matched to a gene; V was cut back by 2 bases and J by 0 bases. CDR1 is MNHEY, CDR2 SMNVEV, per germline (reference sequence). This CDR3 has 15 residues. The CDR3 protein is CASSLDREVNTEAFF. The DNA for the CDR3 is TGTGCCAGCAGTTTAGACAGGGAGGTGAACACTGAAGCTTTCTTT.

As to this clone: Distinct nucleotide sequences in the sample also encode this CDR3. The chain couples TRBV6-1 to TRBJ2-7; 8 bases align to TRBD1. In germline, CDR1 is MNHNS, CDR2 SASEGT. CDR3 length equals 13 residues. V gave up 3 bases and J gave up 2 bases; unmatched junction bases: 0. CDR3 residues: CASSEDRAYEQYF. Here the CDR3 DNA reads TGTGCCAGCAGTGAGGACAGGGCCTACGAGCAGTACTTC.

This clone was observed once. CDR3 protein: CASSQDEGGGYTF. The CDR3 nucleotides read TGTGCCAGCAGCCAAGACGAGGGAGGTGGCTACACCTTC. The chain carries TRBV3-1 (or the pseudogene TRBV3-2) and TRBJ1-2, with D unclear. CDR1 is LGHDT, CDR2 YNNKEL, per germline (reference sequence). This CDR3 spans 13 amino acids. Between the trimmed V and J ends, which lost 0 bases and 7 bases, there was a span of 9 bases.

The V call is TRBV7-9, the J call TRBJ2-3; 7 nucleotides agree with TRBD2. There are 15 residues in the CDR3. Germline CDR1 reads SEHNR; CDR2 reads FQNEAQ (reference sequence). Trimming at V came to 1 base and at J to 3 bases, leaving 4 bases not matched to a gene. The CDR3 protein is CASSLVGRETDTQYF. The CDR3 nucleotides read TGTGCCAGCAGCTTAGTGGGGCGGGAGACAGATACGCAGTATTTT.

J is TRBJ1-1 and V is TRBV7-9, with D perhaps TRBD1 (6 bases). CDR3 length: 13 amino acids. Germline V gives CDR1 SEHNR, CDR2 FQNEAQ (reference sequence). V shed 5 bases and J shed 8 bases, with 15 bases lying between them. CDR3 bases: TGTGCCAGCAGCACTCTGGACAGATTAGAAGCTTTCTTT. This translates into CASSTLDRLEAFF.

The gene calls are TRBV29-1 and TRBJ2-5; 9 bases align to TRBD1. Germline CDR1 and CDR2: SQVTM and ANQGSEA. V was pared by 4 bases and J by 5 bases, with 14 bases of the junction left unmatched. The CDR3 contains 16 residues. CDR3: CSVGAQTGGMTETQYF. CDR3 nucleotides: TGCAGCGTTGGGGCCCAGACAGGGGGGATGACGGAGACCCAGTACTTC.

V usage is TRBV5-1 and J usage is TRBJ2-1; 10 nucleotides agree with TRBD2. Germline values: CDR1 SGHRS, CDR2 YFSETQ. V shed 4 bases and J 9 bases; nucleotides not matched to a gene: 13. The CDR3 is made up of 16 amino acids. The CDR3 bases are TGCGCCAGCAGCCCCCGTGTGAGCGGGGGGGCCCCTGAGCAGTTCTTC. It codes for CASSPRVSGGAPEQFF.

The chain combines TRBV6-5 with TRBJ1-4; 7 bases agree with TRBD1. The CDR3 contains 14 residues. Germline V gene lookup returns CDR1 MNHEY and CDR2 SVGAGI. After removal of 5 bases from V and 8 bases from J, the junction contained 8 bases not matched to a gene. CDR3 residues: CASSRRDSGEKLFF. Here the CDR3 DNA reads TGTGCCAGCAGTCGGCGGGACAGTGGGGAAAAACTGTTTTTT.

The chain has TRBV19 and TRBJ2-1; D is unclear. The CDR3 sequence is 14 residues long. V lost 1 base and J 6 bases, leaving 10 bases between the germline ends. CDR1 LNHDA and CDR2 SQIVND come from the germline V gene (reference sequence). Written as DNA, the CDR3 is TGTGCCAGTAGTATAGTGGCATCCCCCAATGAGCAGTTCTTC. Amino acids: CASSIVASPNEQFF. The full variable domain, rest sourced from reference TRBV19 and TRBJ2-1, is DGGITQSPKYLFRKEGQNVTLSCEQNLNHDAMYWYRQDPGQGLRLIYYSQIVNDFQKGDIAEGYSVSREKKESFPLTVTSAQKNPTAFYLCASSIVASPNEQFFGPGTRLTVL.

This clone was seen only once. The gene calls are TRBV7-3 and TRBJ2-3; 7 bases align to TRBD2. Germline V gene lookup returns CDR1 SGHTA and CDR2 FQGTGA. V lost 2 bases to trimming and J lost 2 bases; unmatched junction nucleotides: 4. The CDR3 covers 15 residues. The CDR3 coding sequence is TGTGCCAGCAGCTTAGGGGCGGGAGACACAGATACGCAGTATTTT. Its translation is CASSLGAGDTDTQYF.

This chain uses TRBV5-6 with TRBJ1-1; D unresolved. The CDR3 is 13 residues long. Trimming took off 5 bases at V and 2 bases at J, with 10 bases between the two ends. CDR1 and CDR2 from the germline V gene are SGHDT and YYEEEE. CDR3 DNA sequence: TGTGCCAGCAGTCATGGGAGAAACACTGAAGCTTTCTTT. Translating it yields CASSHGRNTEAFF.

This clone was observed once. The V and J genes are TRBV7-3 and TRBJ2-3; 7 bases are a match to TRBD2. Trimming removed 1 base from V and 7 bases from J; junction bases left unmatched: 2. CDR1 is SGHTA, CDR2 FQGTGA, per germline. CDR3 length equals 13 residues. In DNA, the CDR3 is TGTGCCAGCAGCTTAATGGGAGGGAATACGCAGTATTTT. It encodes CASSLMGGNTQYF. The full variable domain, with the rest looked up from reference TRBV7-3 and TRBJ2-3, is GAGVSQTPSNKVTEKGKYVELRCDPISGHTALYWYRQSLGQGPEFLIYFQGTGAADDSGLPNDRFFAVRPEGSVSTLKIQRTERGDSAVYLCASSLMGGNTQYFGPGTRLTVL.

V gene TRBV6-6 combines with J gene TRBJ1-2; TRBD1 might be the D (5 bases). The CDR3 extends over 14 amino acids. Germline CDR1 and CDR2: MNHNY and SVGAGI (reference sequence). Deletions cut 0 bases from V and 1 base from J, with 6 bases between. CDR3 loop: CASSYSDSNYGYTF. Written as DNA, the CDR3 is TGTGCCAGCAGTTACTCCGACAGTAACTATGGCTACACCTTC.

The chain couples TRBV28 to TRBJ2-7; possible D gene TRBD1, 6 bases. The CDR3 contains 15 residues. Per germline, CDR1 MDHEN and CDR2 SYDVKM. V lost 5 bases, J lost 3 bases, and 17 bases lay in between. CDR3 protein: CASSPPGTLDYEQYF. CDR3 nucleotide sequence: TGTGCCAGCAGTCCCCCCGGGACACTAGACTACGAGCAGTACTTC.

The gene calls are TRBV29-1 and TRBJ1-1; TRBD1 agrees at 7 bases. The CDR3 consists of 14 residues. V was pared by 3 bases and J by 4 bases, with 8 bases of the junction left unmatched. From germline, CDR1 is SQVTM and CDR2 ANQGSEA. CDR3 amino acids: CSVDRKEGATEAFF. The CDR3 DNA is TGCAGCGTTGATCGGAAGGAGGGGGCCACTGAAGCTTTCTTT.

This chain connects TRBV5-1 to TRBJ1-1, with 8 bases matching TRBD1. V shed 6 bases and J 6 bases; nucleotides not matched to a gene: 4. This CDR3 has 12 residues. Germline lookup yields CDR1 SGHRS and CDR2 YFSETQ. The CDR3 spells CASTDRGPEAFF. As DNA, the CDR3 is TGCGCCAGCACTGACAGGGGACCTGAAGCTTTCTTT.